The subject of this entry is one T cell receptor (beta chain). Antigen: not known. This sample is drawn from a study of monozygotic twins with cystic fibrosis. Study-level results: Low clonality (median about 0.0095) suggested a mostly naive repertoire. In 13 of 16 pairs, V gene usage was closest to the co-twin's. Age, concordance and disease severity did not associate with shared CDR3 numbers.

This table comes from immunoSEQ multiplex PCR, and its TCRdb copy is limited to in-frame clones, with some not included. The data hold approximately 25,000 clones, with under 95% observed a single time. Trimming stripped 3 bases from V and 6 bases from J, with 2 bases between. Germline V gene lookup returns CDR1 SNHLY and CDR2 FYNNEI. The CDR3 runs to 11 residues. The chain employs TRBV2 and TRBJ2-2; no reliable D call. Input material: blood. The source is a girl aged 2 to 9 with cystic fibrosis. The CDR3 protein is CASSEAGELFF. CDR3 DNA sequence: TGTGCCAGCAGTGAGGCCGGGGAGCTGTTTTTT.